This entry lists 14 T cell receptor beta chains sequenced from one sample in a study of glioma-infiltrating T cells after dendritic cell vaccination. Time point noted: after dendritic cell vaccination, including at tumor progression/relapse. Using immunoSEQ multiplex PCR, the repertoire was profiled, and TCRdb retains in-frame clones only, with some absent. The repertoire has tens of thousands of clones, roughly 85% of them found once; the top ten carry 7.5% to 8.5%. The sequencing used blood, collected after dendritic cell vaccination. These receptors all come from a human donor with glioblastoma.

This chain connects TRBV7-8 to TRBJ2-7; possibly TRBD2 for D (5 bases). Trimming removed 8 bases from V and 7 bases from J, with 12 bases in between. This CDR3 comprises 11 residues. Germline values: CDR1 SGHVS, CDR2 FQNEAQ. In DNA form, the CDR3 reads TGTGCCAGCCGAAAGGGAGTTGAGCAGTACTTC. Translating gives CASRKGVEQYF.

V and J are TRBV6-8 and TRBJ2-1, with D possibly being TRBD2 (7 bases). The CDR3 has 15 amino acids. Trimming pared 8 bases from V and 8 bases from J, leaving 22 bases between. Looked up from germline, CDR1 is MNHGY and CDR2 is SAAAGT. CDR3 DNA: TGTGCCAGCCCCACGTGGGCGGGAGAGGGGGATGAGCAGTTCTTC. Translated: CASPTWAGEGDEQFF.

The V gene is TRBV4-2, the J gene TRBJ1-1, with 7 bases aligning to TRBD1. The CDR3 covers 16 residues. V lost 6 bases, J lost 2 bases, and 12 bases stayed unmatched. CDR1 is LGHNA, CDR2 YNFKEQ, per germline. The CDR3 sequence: CASRQLQTGANTEAFF. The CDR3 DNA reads TGTGCCAGCAGACAATTGCAAACAGGGGCCAACACTGAAGCTTTCTTT.

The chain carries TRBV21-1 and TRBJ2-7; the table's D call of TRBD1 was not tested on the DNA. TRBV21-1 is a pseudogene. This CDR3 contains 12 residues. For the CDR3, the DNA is TGTGCCAGCAGGACAGGGGAATACGAGCAGTACTTC. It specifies CASRTGEYEQYF.

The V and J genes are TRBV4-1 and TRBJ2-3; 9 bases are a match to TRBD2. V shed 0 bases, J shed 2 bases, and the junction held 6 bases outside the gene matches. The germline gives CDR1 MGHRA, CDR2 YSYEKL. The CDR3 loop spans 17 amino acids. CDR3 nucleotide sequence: TGCGCCAGCAGCCAAGAGGTGTTAGCGGGGGTCACAGATACGCAGTATTTT. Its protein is CASSQEVLAGVTDTQYF.

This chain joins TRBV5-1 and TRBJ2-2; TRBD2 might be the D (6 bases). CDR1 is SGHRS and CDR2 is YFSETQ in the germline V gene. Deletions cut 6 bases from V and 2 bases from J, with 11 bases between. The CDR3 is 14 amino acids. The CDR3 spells CASNPGSNTGELFF. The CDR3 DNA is TGCGCCAGCAACCCCGGGAGTAACACCGGGGAGCTGTTTTTT.

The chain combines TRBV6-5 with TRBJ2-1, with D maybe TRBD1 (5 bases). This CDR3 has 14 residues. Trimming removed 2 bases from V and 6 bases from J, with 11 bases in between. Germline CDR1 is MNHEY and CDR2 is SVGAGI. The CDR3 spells CASSYPGQINEQFF. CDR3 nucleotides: TGTGCCAGCAGTTACCCCGGACAAATCAATGAGCAGTTCTTC.

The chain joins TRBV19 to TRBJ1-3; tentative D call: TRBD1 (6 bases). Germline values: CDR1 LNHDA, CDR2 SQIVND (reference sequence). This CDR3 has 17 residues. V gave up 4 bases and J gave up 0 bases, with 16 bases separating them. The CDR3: CASSTPGHPSSGNTIYF. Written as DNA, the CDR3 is TGTGCCAGTAGTACGCCGGGACATCCGAGCTCTGGAAACACCATATATTTT.

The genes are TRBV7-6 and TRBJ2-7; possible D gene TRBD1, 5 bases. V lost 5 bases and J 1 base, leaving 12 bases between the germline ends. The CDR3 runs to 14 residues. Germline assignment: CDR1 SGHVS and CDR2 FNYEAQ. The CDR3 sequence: CASSQYSGSYEQYF. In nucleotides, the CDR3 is TGTGCCAGCAGCCAGTACTCAGGGTCCTACGAGCAGTACTTC.

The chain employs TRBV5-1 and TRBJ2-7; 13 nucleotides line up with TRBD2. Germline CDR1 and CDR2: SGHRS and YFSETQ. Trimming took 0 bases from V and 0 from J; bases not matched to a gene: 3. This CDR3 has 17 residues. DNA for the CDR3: TGCGCCAGCAGCTTGGTACTAGCGGGAGGGTTCTCCTACGAGCAGTACTTC. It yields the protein CASSLVLAGGFSYEQYF. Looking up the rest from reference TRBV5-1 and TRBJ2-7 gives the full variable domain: KAGVTQTPRYLIKTRGQQVTLSCSPISGHRSVSWYQQTPGQGLQFLFEYFSETQRNKGNFPGRFSGRQFSNSRSEMNVSTLELGDSALYLCASSLVLAGGFSYEQYFGPGTRLTVT.

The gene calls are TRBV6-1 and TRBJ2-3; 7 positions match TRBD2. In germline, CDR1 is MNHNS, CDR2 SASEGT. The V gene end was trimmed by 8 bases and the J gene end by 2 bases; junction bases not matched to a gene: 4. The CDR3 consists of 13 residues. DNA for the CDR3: TGTGCCAGCGGGCGGGAGATCACAGATACGCAGTATTTT. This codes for CASGREITDTQYF.

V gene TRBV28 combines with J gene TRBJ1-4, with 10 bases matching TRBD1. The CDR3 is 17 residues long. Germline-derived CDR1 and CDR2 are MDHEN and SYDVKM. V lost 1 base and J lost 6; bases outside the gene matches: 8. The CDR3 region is CASSLSLGQGEDEKLFF. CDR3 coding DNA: TGTGCCAGCAGTTTATCTCTCGGACAGGGGGAGGATGAAAAACTGTTTTTT.

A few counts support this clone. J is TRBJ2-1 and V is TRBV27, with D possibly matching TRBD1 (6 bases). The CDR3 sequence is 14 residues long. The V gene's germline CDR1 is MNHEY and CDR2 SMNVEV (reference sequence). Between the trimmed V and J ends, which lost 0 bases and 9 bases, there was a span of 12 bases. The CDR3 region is CASSLSTGHLEQFF. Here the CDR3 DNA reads TGTGCCAGCAGTTTATCGACGGGACACCTTGAGCAGTTCTTC.

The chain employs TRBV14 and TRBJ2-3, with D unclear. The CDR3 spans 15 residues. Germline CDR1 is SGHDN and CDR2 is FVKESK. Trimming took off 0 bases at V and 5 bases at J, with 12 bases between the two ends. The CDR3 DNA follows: TGTGCCAGCAGCCAAGACGATTGGGCTTTAGATACGCAGTATTTT. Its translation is CASSQDDWALDTQYF. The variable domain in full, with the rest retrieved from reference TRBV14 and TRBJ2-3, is EAGVTQFPSHSVIEKGQTVTLRCDPISGHDNLYWYRRVMGKEIKFLLHFVKESKQDESGMPNNRFLAERTGGTYSTLKVQPAELEDSGVYFCASSQDDWALDTQYFGPGTRLTVL.